Each of the 26 T cell receptor beta chains below was sequenced from the same sample in a study of blood T cell repertoires in COVID-19. The data were produced by immunoSEQ multiplex PCR, yet TCRdb's version contains in-frame clones alone and is incomplete. The sample yields around 290,000 clones, around 87% seen once. The sequenced sample consisted of peripheral blood. The receptors here all came from a woman between 45 and 65 years old who had recovered from COVID-19.

This clone has only a few counts. At one end, the junction sequence differs from germline, possibly due to a read error. The chain combines TRBV6-2 or TRBV6-3 with TRBJ2-1, with D possibly matching TRBD1 (6 bases). This CDR3 is 15 amino acids long. The germline V gene has CDR1 MNHEY and CDR2 SVGEGT. The CDR3 region has the DNA TGTGCCAGCAGTGACTCAGGGGTTCCCTACAATGAGCAGTTCTTC. It specifies CASSDSGVPYNEQFF.

For the CDR3, the DNA is TGCAGTGCTAGTTTACCCCGACAGGATGATCAGCCCCAGCATTTT. Its translation is CSASLPRQDDQPQHF. The chain combines TRBV20-1 with TRBJ1-5; possible D gene TRBD1, 6 bases. CDR1 and CDR2 (germline): DFQATT, SNEGSKA (reference sequence). This CDR3 has 15 residues. V lost 3 bases and J 5 bases, leaving 17 bases between the germline ends.

The gene calls are TRBV28 and TRBJ2-1; 7 bases map to TRBD2. Germline V gene lookup returns CDR1 MDHEN and CDR2 SYDVKM. The CDR3 loop spans 15 amino acids. V shed 5 bases, J shed 4 bases, and the junction held 8 bases outside the gene matches. The CDR3, as DNA: TGTGCCAGCAGTCCCACGTTGGGGGGGTACAATGAGCAGTTCTTC. This sequence encodes CASSPTLGGYNEQFF.

This clone was seen just once. The chain uses TRBV5-1 and TRBJ1-1; no clear D. CDR1 and CDR2 (germline): SGHRS, YFSETQ. The CDR3 is 15 residues long. V shed 4 bases and J shed 5 bases, with 18 bases lying between them. The DNA of the CDR3 is TGCGCCAGCAGCCCCGGACCTCGGGAGGGTACTGAAGCTTTCTTT. Translated: CASSPGPREGTEAFF.

The table lists this clone with a few counts. The rearrangement links TRBV3-1 (or the pseudogene TRBV3-2) to TRBJ2-3, with TRBD2 identical over 11 bases. CDR1 and CDR2 from the germline V gene are LGHDT and YNNKEL (reference sequence). The CDR3 covers 17 residues. J lost 0 bases, V lost 4 bases, and 6 bases had no gene match. The CDR3 region has the DNA TGTGCCAGCAGCCCACCGGGACTAGCGGCGAGCACAGATACGCAGTATTTT. It yields the protein CASSPPGLAASTDTQYF.

V gene TRBV7-2 combines with J gene TRBJ2-3; TRBD2 agrees at 8 bases. Trimming removed 2 bases from V and 2 bases from J; junction bases left unmatched: 9. CDR3 size: 17 residues. CDR1 and CDR2 from the germline V gene are SGHTA and FQGNSA. CDR3 residues: CASSLSPSGGSTDTQYF. CDR3 DNA sequence: TGTGCCAGCAGCTTATCCCCAAGCGGGGGTTCCACAGATACGCAGTATTTT.

The CDR3 DNA follows: TGTGCCACCAGCTTTGGGCTAAAAACAGATACGCAGTATTTT. It translates to CATSFGLKTDTQYF. This chain connects TRBV15 to TRBJ2-3; D gene unclear. The germline V gene encodes CDR1 LNHNV and CDR2 YYDKDF (reference sequence). The CDR3 length is 14 residues. V was cut by 5 bases and J by 3 bases, with 12 bases left in between.

This clone was observed a few times. The rearrangement joins TRBV27 to TRBJ1-6; TRBD1 agrees at 8 bases. The junction had 4 bases not matched to a gene; V was cut back by 6 bases and J by 6 bases. Germline loops: CDR1 MNHEY, CDR2 SMNVEV (reference sequence). CDR3 length equals 14 residues. CDR3 protein: CASSRTGFNSPLHF. DNA of the CDR3: TGTGCCAGCAGCCGGACAGGGTTTAATTCACCCCTCCACTTT.

V usage is TRBV7-2 and J usage is TRBJ2-3; 10 nucleotides match TRBD2. The CDR3 sequence is 18 residues long. J gave up 4 bases and V 4 bases, and 14 bases lay outside the gene matches. In germline, CDR1 is SGHTA, CDR2 FQGNSA. The CDR3 protein is CASSWLVSSGSSADTQYF. The CDR3 coding sequence is TGTGCCAGCAGCTGGCTGGTGTCTAGCGGGAGTTCGGCAGATACGCAGTATTTT.

The chain has TRBV28 and TRBJ2-2; D unclear. The V and J ends lost 2 bases and 7 bases respectively, with 5 bases between them. Germline CDR1 reads MDHEN; CDR2 reads SYDVKM. This CDR3 has 12 residues. CDR3 amino acids: CASSLRYGELFF. The CDR3, as DNA: TGTGCCAGCAGTTTACGGTACGGGGAGCTGTTTTTT.

The V and J genes are TRBV7-2 and TRBJ1-1, with D tentatively TRBD1 (5 bases). The germline gives CDR1 SGHTA, CDR2 FQGNSA. V shed 2 bases and J shed 5 bases, with 12 bases lying between them. The CDR3 spans 14 residues. DNA for the CDR3: TGTGCCAGCAGCTTAACATCAGGGAGGACTGAAGCTTTCTTT. This gives the protein CASSLTSGRTEAFF.

CDR3 sequence reads: CASSLAPTGNTIYF. The CDR3 nucleotides are TGTGCCAGCAGCTTAGCACCTACTGGAAACACCATATATTTT. The rearrangement joins TRBV5-6 to TRBJ1-3; D unclear. Trimming stripped 2 bases from V and 2 bases from J, with 8 bases between. CDR3 size: 14 residues. Germline CDR1 reads SGHDT; CDR2 reads YYEEEE.

The chain has TRBV5-1 and TRBJ2-5; D is perhaps TRBD2 (6 bases). This CDR3 is built from 15 residues. Per the germline V gene, CDR1 is SGHRS and CDR2 is YFSETQ. V was shortened by 4 bases and J by 5 bases, with 18 bases between the two germline ends. The CDR3 DNA sequence: TGCGCCAGCAGCACGGCCGGGGGACGTATGGAGACCCAGTACTTC. Its protein product is CASSTAGGRMETQYF.

The V and J genes are TRBV30 and TRBJ1-4, with 8 nucleotides matching TRBD1. V shed 3 bases, J shed 7 bases, and the junction held 10 bases outside the gene matches. CDR1 GTSNPN and CDR2 SVGIG come from the germline V gene (reference sequence). The CDR3 loop spans 15 amino acids. CDR3 DNA: TGTGCCTGGAGACCAAGCGACAGGGGTGGTGAAAAACTGTTTTTT. This gives the protein CAWRPSDRGGEKLFF.

The chain joins TRBV7-2 to TRBJ2-1; 8 nucleotides line up with TRBD2. This CDR3 has 19 amino acids. V shed 2 bases and J 0 bases; nucleotides not matched to a gene: 12. CDR1 and CDR2 from the germline V gene are SGHTA and FQGNSA. The CDR3 is CASSLRVGGALSSYNEQFF. In DNA form, the CDR3 reads TGTGCCAGCAGCTTACGGGTCGGGGGGGCTCTTAGCTCCTACAATGAGCAGTTCTTC.

Only one count was recorded for this clone. The V gene is TRBV27, the J gene TRBJ2-7, with 11 bases matching TRBD2. The germline V gene encodes CDR1 MNHEY and CDR2 SMNVEV (reference sequence). This CDR3 region has 15 residues. J was trimmed by 3 bases and V by 5 bases; bases with no gene match: 6. CDR3 loop: CASSLYGTSGYEQYF. Here the CDR3 DNA reads TGTGCCAGCAGTCTCTACGGGACTAGCGGCTACGAGCAGTACTTC.

CDR3 protein: CASSGLAGTGELFF. CDR3 coding DNA: TGTGCCAGCAGCGGACTAGCGGGAACCGGGGAGCTGTTTTTT. This sequence joins TRBV3-1 (or the pseudogene TRBV3-2) and TRBJ2-2, with 12 bases fitting TRBD2. The CDR3 is 14 amino acids. The V segment lost 5 bases and the J segment 5 bases; nucleotides outside the gene matches: 0. CDR1 and CDR2 (germline): LGHDT, YNNKEL (reference sequence).

This chain joins TRBV6-6 and TRBJ2-7, with D perhaps matching TRBD2 (6 bases). Germline V lookup: CDR1 MNHNY, CDR2 SVGAGI (reference sequence). This CDR3 is 12 amino acids long. V was trimmed by 6 bases and J by 6 bases, leaving 12 bases between them. The CDR3 reads CASRGGPREQYF. As DNA, the CDR3 is TGTGCCAGCAGGGGGGGACCTCGCGAGCAGTACTTC.

The V and J genes are TRBV5-1 and TRBJ2-1; the D gene is possibly TRBD2 (5 bases). CDR3 length: 14 residues. Deletions cut 0 bases from V and 6 bases from J, with 10 bases between. Germline CDR1 is SGHRS and CDR2 is YFSETQ. CDR3 DNA: TGCGCCAGCAGCTTGGCCTTGGAGGTCAATGAGCAGTTCTTC. Residues: CASSLALEVNEQFF.

The chain joins TRBV19 to TRBJ2-5; 8 nucleotides align to TRBD1. V was pared by 1 base and J by 4 bases, with 2 bases of the junction left unmatched. The CDR3 runs 14 residues. The V gene's germline CDR1 is LNHDA and CDR2 SQIVND (reference sequence). CDR3 sequence: CASSIGTGRETQYF. The DNA for the CDR3 is TGTGCCAGTAGTATAGGGACAGGGCGAGAGACCCAGTACTTC.

This clone was seen a single time. The chain is built from TRBV6-5 and TRBJ1-2; D is perhaps TRBD1 (5 bases). Germline CDR1 and CDR2: MNHEY and SVGAGI. This CDR3 region has 15 residues. V lost 0 bases to trimming and J lost 4 bases, with 12 bases between them. Here the CDR3 DNA reads TGTGCCAGCAGTTACTCCGTGGGGGGTGGCTATGGCTACACCTTC. Residues: CASSYSVGGGYGYTF.

The rearrangement uses TRBV4-2 and TRBJ2-1, with TRBD1 as a possible D gene (5 bases). CDR1 is LGHNA, CDR2 YNFKEQ, per germline. V was trimmed by 0 bases and J by 8 bases, leaving 14 bases between them. This CDR3 is built from 15 residues. The CDR3 reads CASSQEVRVEYEQFF. The DNA for the CDR3 is TGTGCCAGCAGCCAAGAAGTCAGGGTAGAGTATGAGCAGTTCTTC.

The chain recombines TRBV5-6 with TRBJ2-7; 7 bases are a match to TRBD2. Unmatched junction bases numbered 14, after V lost 2 bases and J lost 0 bases. The CDR3 has 18 residues. The germline CDR1 and CDR2 sequences are SGHDT and YYEEEE. The CDR3 spells CASSFPFSGGSNSYEQYF. DNA for the CDR3: TGTGCCAGCAGCTTCCCTTTTTCGGGGGGTAGTAACTCCTACGAGCAGTACTTC.

CDR3 loop: CASSRDRDSNQPQHF. Here the CDR3 DNA reads TGTGCCAGTAGTAGAGACAGGGATAGCAATCAGCCCCAGCATTTT. V is TRBV19 and J is TRBJ1-5; 7 bases align to TRBD1. CDR3 length equals 15 residues. In germline, CDR1 is LNHDA, CDR2 SQIVND (reference sequence). Trimming removed 4 bases from V and 0 bases from J; junction bases left unmatched: 3. The full variable domain, rest sourced from reference TRBV19 and TRBJ1-5, is DGGITQSPKYLFRKEGQNVTLSCEQNLNHDAMYWYRQDPGQGLRLIYYSQIVNDFQKGDIAEGYSVSREKKESFPLTVTSAQKNPTAFYLCASSRDRDSNQPQHFGDGTRLSIL.

The chain combines TRBV10-1 with TRBJ1-2; maybe TRBD1 (6 bases). Trimming pared 0 bases from V and 0 bases from J, leaving 8 bases between. Germline CDR1 is WNHNN and CDR2 is SYGVQD (reference sequence). CDR3 length equals 15 residues. CDR3 in amino acids: CASSESDRPNYGYTF. As DNA, the CDR3 is TGCGCCAGCAGTGAGTCTGACAGGCCTAACTATGGCTACACCTTC.

The gene calls are TRBV7-8 and TRBJ2-7; D is uncertain. The V gene's germline CDR1 is SGHVS and CDR2 FQNEAQ. This CDR3 contains 16 residues. With 1 base removed from V and 5 bases from J, the gap between germline ends came to 18 bases. The CDR3 DNA reads as TGTGCCAGCAGCTTAGACGCCACTTCGTCCCTAAACGAGCAGTACTTC. Translated: CASSLDATSSLNEQYF.